What follows is one T cell receptor (beta chain) and its context. Its antigen is undetermined. This CDR3 region has 15 residues. The V gene lost 4 bases and the J gene lost 0 bases, with 12 bases spanning the gap. The germline V gene encodes CDR1 GTSNPN and CDR2 SVGIG (reference sequence). This record belongs to a study of vaccination effects on CD4 cells after COVID-19. Following culture for around 9 days, CD4+ T cells were isolated. Clones were read by immunoSEQ multiplex PCR, and TCRdb kept only the in-frame ones, dropping some. The repertoire holds about 74,000 clones, with approximately 71% as singletons.

The chain uses TRBV30 and TRBJ1-4, with D possibly being TRBD1 (6 bases). The sequencing here drew on CD4+ T cells from PBMCs cultured without peptide, taken before COVID-19 vaccination. This TCR was recovered from a human donor who received a COVID-19 vaccine. CDR3 bases: TGTGCCTGGACCGCAAACAGGGCAACTAATGAAAAACTGTTTTTT. Its translation: CAWTANRATNEKLFF.